This passage covers 14 T cell receptor beta chains from one sample sequenced in a study of read filtering for tumor transcriptome and immune sequencing. The library was built from about 370 ng RNA with molecular barcoded adaptors for alpha/delta and beta/gamma chains. A single record per CDR3 protein comes from TCRdb applying MiXCR to the reads. The data hold more than 100,000 distinct CDR3 sequences, with less than 15% observed a single time. Sequencing was done on a sample of a population of CD138-negative cells sorted from bone marrow. The receptors were sampled from a donor at least 40 years old with multiple myeloma.

This clonotype was seen at least ten times. The chain joins TRBV7-8 to TRBJ1-5, with 7 bases that match TRBD1. Germline CDR1 reads SGHVS; CDR2 reads FQNEAQ. This CDR3 region has 15 residues. The junction had 5 bases not matched to a gene; V was cut back by 3 bases and J by 3 bases. Here the CDR3 DNA reads TGTGCCAGCAGCTTCTTTGACAGGGACAATCAGCCCCAGCATTTT. Protein product: CASSFFDRDNQPQHF.

This clonotype was recorded at least ten times. The chain uses TRBV7-9 and TRBJ1-4; D unresolved. V was pared by 5 bases and J by 6 bases, with 16 bases between. CDR3 length: 15 residues. CDR1 is SEHNR, CDR2 FQNEAQ, per germline (reference sequence). The CDR3 spells CASSPPPGVDEKLFF. CDR3 DNA sequence: TGTGCCAGCAGCCCACCCCCGGGCGTCGATGAAAAACTGTTTTTT.

This clonotype has at least ten counts. This chain links TRBV6-5 with TRBJ2-7; a possible D gene is TRBD2 (5 bases). Looked up from germline, CDR1 is MNHEY and CDR2 is SVGAGI. The CDR3 consists of 14 residues. V was cut by 5 bases and J by 7 bases, with 18 bases left in between. CDR3: CASSINGDSREQYF. The CDR3 bases are TGTGCCAGCAGTATAAACGGGGATTCCCGAGAGCAGTACTTC.

This clonotype has ten or more counts. The rearrangement links TRBV9 to TRBJ2-1; D is uncertain. The CDR3 is 11 residues long. V lost 3 bases to trimming and J lost 10 bases, with 8 bases between them. Germline V gene lookup returns CDR1 SGDLS and CDR2 YYNGEE. The chain's CDR3 is CASSAQTEQFF. CDR3 bases: TGTGCCAGCAGCGCCCAAACCGAGCAGTTCTTC.

This clonotype was detected many times. V usage is TRBV29-1 and J usage is TRBJ2-3; perhaps TRBD2 as D (5 bases). The CDR3 extends over 15 amino acids. Germline values: CDR1 SQVTM, CDR2 ANQGSEA. The V gene lost 5 bases and the J gene lost 1 base, with 16 bases spanning the gap. This CDR3 reads CSVSGVERRTDTQYF. CDR3 DNA: TGCAGCGTTAGTGGAGTGGAGCGGCGCACAGATACGCAGTATTTT.

There are many counts of this clonotype. This chain connects TRBV19 to TRBJ2-1; TRBD2 matches at 15 bases. Germline-derived CDR1 and CDR2 are LNHDA and SQIVND (reference sequence). The CDR3 is 16 residues long. With 6 bases clipped from V and 10 bases from J, the junction kept 10 bases outside the gene matches. The CDR3 bases are TGTGCCAGTAGCACTGGACTAGCGGGAGGGCGCTGGGAGCAGTTCTTC. Translating it yields CASSTGLAGGRWEQFF.

The table lists this clonotype with many counts. The V gene is TRBV6-2 or TRBV6-3, the J gene TRBJ2-1; TRBD2 agrees at 8 bases. Germline CDR1 and CDR2: MNHEY and SVGEGT. V lost 0 bases and J lost 8; bases outside the gene matches: 21. This CDR3 has 20 amino acids. The CDR3 spells CASSYSGVRERERRDDEQFF. CDR3 DNA: TGTGCCAGCAGTTACTCGGGGGTGAGGGAGCGGGAGCGTCGGGACGATGAGCAGTTCTTC.

Details on this clonotype: This may be a read error: a much more frequent sequence differs by one nucleotide. This chain connects TRBV7-2 to TRBJ2-1; 7 bases line up with TRBD2. Germline CDR1 is SGHTA and CDR2 is FQGNSA. The length of the CDR3 is 15 residues. V shed 4 bases, J shed 8 bases, and the junction held 11 bases outside the gene matches. The CDR3 protein is CASSSSSGASDEQFF. CDR3 bases: TGTGCCAGCAGCTCTTCTAGCGGAGCTTCGGATGAGCAGTTCTTC.

This clonotype was seen a single time. This chain joins TRBV6-5 and TRBJ1-5; D may be TRBD1 (5 bases). The length of the CDR3 is 13 residues. CDR1 is MNHEY, CDR2 SVGAGI, per germline. V was cut by 6 bases and J by 7 bases, with 13 bases left in between. The CDR3 is CASSSGHAQPQHF. The CDR3 bases are TGTGCCAGCAGCTCAGGACATGCGCAGCCCCAGCATTTT.

This clonotype was recorded many times. The V call is TRBV10-3, the J call TRBJ2-7; 7 positions agree with TRBD1. Unmatched junction bases numbered 10, after V lost 10 bases and J lost 7 bases. This CDR3 has 12 residues. The V gene's germline CDR1 is ENHRY and CDR2 SYGVKD. CDR3 sequence: CATLTGLGEQYF. The CDR3 DNA reads as TGTGCCACCTTGACAGGGTTAGGGGAGCAGTACTTC.

This clonotype was seen ten or more times. The CDR3 carries no conserved terminal phenylalanine or tryptophan, so it likely arises from a read error. The chain joins TRBV20-1 to TRBJ1-4; D not certain. Germline V lookup: CDR1 DFQATT, CDR2 SNEGSKA (reference sequence). CDR3 length equals 14 residues. The chain's CDR3 is CSARVASSNEKLFS. The CDR3 nucleotides are TGCAGTGCCAGAGTAGCCTCCTCTAATGAAAAACTGTTTTCT.

With respect to this clonotype: One base away lies a much larger clone, so this may be a sequencing read error. This rearrangement joins TRBV29-1 to TRBJ1-1; D is unresolved. The CDR3 totals 11 residues. CDR1 and CDR2 from the germline V gene are SQVTM and ANQGSEA. The CDR3 spells CSVAVNTGAFF. The CDR3 DNA follows: TGCAGCGTTGCTGTGAACACTGGAGCTTTCTTT.

Many counts were recorded for this clonotype. The V and J genes are TRBV29-1 and TRBJ2-1; 13 nucleotides line up with TRBD2. With 4 bases clipped from V and 4 bases from J, the junction kept 7 bases outside the gene matches. This CDR3 contains 16 residues. Looked up from germline, CDR1 is SQVTM and CDR2 is ANQGSEA. The CDR3 bases are TGCAGCGTTGGAGGACTAGCGGGAGTAGGATACAATGAGCAGTTCTTC. Translation: CSVGGLAGVGYNEQFF.

This clonotype was detected many times. This rearrangement joins TRBV7-2 to TRBJ2-1; D ambiguous. This CDR3 spans 12 amino acids. Germline CDR1 SGHTA, CDR2 FQGNSA. CDR3 protein: CALPVTDNEQFF. Written as DNA, the CDR3 is TGTGCTCTCCCTGTTACCGACAATGAGCAGTTCTTC.